Each of the 30 T cell receptor beta chains below was sequenced from the same sample in a study of blood T cell repertoires in COVID-19. Data came from immunoSEQ multiplex PCR; TCRdb stores just in-frame clones and leaves some out. The sample has just under 65,000 clones; around 82% are singletons. Sequencing was done on a sample of peripheral blood. The receptor source for this set is a human donor in a cohort sampled during active COVID-19.

The V gene is TRBV6-6, the J gene TRBJ1-1; 9 bases line up with TRBD1. The CDR3 is 16 residues long. With 2 bases clipped from V and 5 bases from J, the junction kept 9 bases outside the gene matches. Germline loops: CDR1 MNHNY, CDR2 SVGAGI (reference sequence). The CDR3 region is CASSYPGQGRNTEAFF. The CDR3 DNA follows: TGTGCCAGCAGTTACCCTGGACAGGGGAGAAATACTGAAGCTTTCTTT.

The rearrangement links TRBV10-3 to TRBJ2-3; D uncertain. Between the trimmed V and J ends, which lost 4 bases and 0 bases, there was a span of 11 bases. The CDR3 runs to 15 residues. Germline V CDR1 and CDR2: ENHRY, SYGVKD. The CDR3 is CAISVAAASTDTQYF. Written as DNA, the CDR3 is TGTGCCATCAGTGTGGCGGCTGCTAGCACAGATACGCAGTATTTT.

The V and J genes are TRBV24-1 and TRBJ1-5; TRBD1 aligns across 8 bases. The CDR3 has 13 residues. Germline CDR1 KGHDR, CDR2 SFDVKD. J gave up 6 bases and V 5 bases, and 2 bases lay outside the gene matches. The CDR3 sequence: CATSAGGFQPQHF. In DNA form, the CDR3 reads TGTGCCACCAGTGCAGGGGGCTTTCAGCCCCAGCATTTT.

The V and J genes are TRBV30 and TRBJ2-3; 7 positions match TRBD1. V gave up 4 bases and J gave up 2 bases; unmatched junction bases: 6. The CDR3 is made up of 14 amino acids. Per the germline V gene, CDR1 is GTSNPN and CDR2 is SVGIG (reference sequence). This chain's CDR3 is CAWNTGDSTDTQYF. DNA of the CDR3: TGTGCCTGGAATACAGGGGATTCCACAGATACGCAGTATTTT.

The CDR3 bases are TGTGCCACGAAGAGGACTATACAAGAGACCCAGTACTTC. It codes for CATKRTIQETQYF. The genes are TRBV6-5 and TRBJ2-5; D may be TRBD2 (6 bases). Germline values: CDR1 MNHEY, CDR2 SVGAGI. The CDR3 extends over 13 amino acids. Trimming removed 10 bases from V and 2 bases from J, with 14 bases in between.

The chain is built from TRBV5-8 and TRBJ2-3; possibly TRBD2 for D (6 bases). Germline CDR1 is SGHTS and CDR2 is YDEGEE. V was trimmed by 0 bases and J by 1 base, leaving 6 bases between them. This CDR3 is built from 14 residues. CDR3 sequence reads: CASSLAGGTDTQYF. The CDR3, as DNA: TGTGCCAGCAGCTTGGCGGGAGGCACAGATACGCAGTATTTT.

This clone appeared a few times. The chain carries TRBV6-5 and TRBJ1-1, with 7 bases fitting TRBD1. The CDR3 loop spans 13 amino acids. CDR1 and CDR2 (germline): MNHEY, SVGAGI. Unmatched junction bases numbered 12, after V lost 6 bases and J lost 11 bases. The CDR3 spells CASRVGEGARAFF. CDR3 nucleotide sequence: TGTGCCAGCAGAGTCGGTGAGGGGGCGCGGGCTTTCTTT.

V is TRBV4-2 and J is TRBJ2-5; D is uncertain. Looked up from germline, CDR1 is LGHNA and CDR2 is YNFKEQ. This CDR3 has 14 amino acids. V lost 1 base, J lost 2 bases, and 8 bases lay in between. CDR3 residues: CASSQGAAQETQYF. The DNA of the CDR3 is TGTGCCAGCAGCCAAGGGGCAGCACAAGAGACCCAGTACTTC.

The chain couples TRBV9 to TRBJ2-3; D is undetermined. Germline V CDR1 and CDR2: SGDLS, YYNGEE. The CDR3 runs to 15 residues. V shed 2 bases and J shed 3 bases, with 13 bases lying between them. The CDR3 protein is CASSVTPAITDTQYF. CDR3 sequence (DNA): TGTGCCAGCAGCGTGACTCCGGCTATTACAGATACGCAGTATTTT.

This chain uses TRBV28 with TRBJ1-2; tentative D call: TRBD1 (5 bases). Trimming cost V 8 bases and J 4 bases, with 17 bases left between them. CDR1 and CDR2 from the germline V gene are MDHEN and SYDVKM. The length of the CDR3 is 14 residues. The CDR3 loop reads CASRPPGGSYGYTF. CDR3 in DNA: TGTGCCAGCCGTCCCCCTGGGGGGAGCTATGGCTACACCTTC.

V usage is TRBV5-4 and J usage is TRBJ1-1, with D unclear. CDR1 is SGHNT and CDR2 is YYREEE in the germline V gene (reference sequence). V lost 7 bases to trimming and J lost 3 bases, with 16 bases between them. The CDR3 spans 14 residues. CDR3 in DNA: TGTGCCAGCGCCAAGAAGGGAGTGGACACTGAAGCTTTCTTT. This encodes CASAKKGVDTEAFF.

The chain recombines TRBV18 with TRBJ1-3; 7 nucleotides agree with TRBD1. V shed 6 bases and J 0 bases; nucleotides not matched to a gene: 8. The CDR3 covers 16 residues. In germline, CDR1 is KGHSH, CDR2 LQKENI. CDR3 nucleotides: TGTGCCAGCTCCGTGGGCACAGGGGTCTCTGGAAACACCATATATTTT. Translation: CASSVGTGVSGNTIYF.

The chain joins TRBV6-5 to TRBJ1-5, with 8 bases fitting TRBD1. With 5 bases clipped from V and 6 bases from J, the junction kept 3 bases outside the gene matches. Germline V gene data show CDR1 as MNHEY and CDR2 as SVGAGI. There are 13 residues in the CDR3. The CDR3 here is CASSTGGGQPQHF. CDR3 nucleotides: TGTGCCAGCAGTACAGGGGGAGGTCAGCCCCAGCATTTT.

The chain carries TRBV5-5 and TRBJ1-3; D might be TRBD1 (5 bases). V was shortened by 0 bases and J by 2 bases, with 12 bases between the two germline ends. Germline CDR1 reads SGHKS; CDR2 reads YYEKEE (reference sequence). This CDR3 has 16 amino acids. The CDR3 DNA follows: TGTGCCAGCAGCTTGGGGGGCAGGGTGGCTGGAAACACCATATATTTT. Its translation: CASSLGGRVAGNTIYF.

This clone was picked up one time. The J gene is TRBJ1-1, the V gene TRBV18, with D possibly TRBD1 on 6 matching bases. Germline V gene lookup returns CDR1 KGHSH and CDR2 LQKENI. Trimming left V 9 bases short and J 4 bases short, with 15 bases between. The CDR3 runs to 13 residues. The CDR3 loop is CASAEGVGTEAFF. For the CDR3, the DNA is TGTGCCAGTGCCGAGGGGGTAGGCACTGAAGCTTTCTTT.

This clone was detected only once. The chain couples TRBV15 to TRBJ2-5, with D perhaps matching TRBD2 (6 bases). Between the trimmed V and J ends, which lost 1 base and 4 bases, there was a span of 13 bases. This CDR3 has 15 residues. CDR1 is LNHNV, CDR2 YYDKDF, per germline (reference sequence). CDR3 in DNA: TGTGCCACCAGCAGAGCGGGAGCCCGAGGAGAGACCCAGTACTTC. This encodes CATSRAGARGETQYF.

V gene TRBV18 combines with J gene TRBJ1-3; D is ambiguous. Between the trimmed V and J ends, which lost 2 bases and 1 base, there was a span of 12 bases. CDR3 length: 16 amino acids. Germline V lookup: CDR1 KGHSH, CDR2 LQKENI. CDR3 in amino acids: CASSPTPLGSGNTIYF. Written as DNA, the CDR3 is TGTGCCAGCTCACCAACCCCGCTAGGATCTGGAAACACCATATATTTT.

This clone was counted only a few times. The rearrangement joins TRBV9 to TRBJ2-1; 8 positions match TRBD2. The germline CDR1 and CDR2 sequences are SGDLS and YYNGEE. V shed 0 bases and J 9 bases; nucleotides not matched to a gene: 8. The CDR3 contains 15 residues. CDR3 nucleotides: TGTGCCAGCAGCGTAGTCCCGGGGGGGCCCGGTGAGCAGTTCTTC. This sequence encodes CASSVVPGGPGEQFF.

The V gene is TRBV6-1, the J gene TRBJ1-3; TRBD1 agrees at 10 bases. The germline V gene has CDR1 MNHNS and CDR2 SASEGT. With 3 bases clipped from V and 0 bases from J, the junction kept 8 bases outside the gene matches. The CDR3 runs to 18 residues. The CDR3 DNA is TGTGCCAGCAGTGATAACGTCTGGGACAGGGGCTCTGGAAACACCATATATTTT. It encodes CASSDNVWDRGSGNTIYF.

This rearrangement joins TRBV14 to TRBJ2-5, with D perhaps TRBD1 (5 bases). CDR1 SGHDN and CDR2 FVKESK come from the germline V gene. Trimming stripped 4 bases from V and 0 bases from J, with 12 bases between. The CDR3 length is 15 residues. CDR3 in DNA: TGTGCCAGCAGCCTTGGGGCAGAACACCAAGAGACCCAGTACTTC. The encoded protein is CASSLGAEHQETQYF.

The chain carries TRBV19 and TRBJ2-2; TRBD1 matches at 12 bases. Per germline, CDR1 LNHDA and CDR2 SQIVND (reference sequence). This CDR3 has 16 residues. V gave up 6 bases and J gave up 2 bases; unmatched junction bases: 4. In DNA, the CDR3 is TGTGCCAGTAGGCCCGGGACAGGGGGCAACACCGGGGAGCTGTTTTTT. Protein sequence: CASRPGTGGNTGELFF.

This clone was counted a single time. The chain recombines TRBV7-3 with TRBJ2-7, with 9 bases identical to TRBD2. The CDR3 has 15 amino acids. Germline CDR1 and CDR2: SGHTA and FQGTGA. The trim removed 1 base at V and 4 bases at J, leaving 5 bases unmatched. CDR3 nucleotides: TGTGCCAGCAGCTTAAGGGCTAGCGGGACATACGAGCAGTACTTC. It encodes CASSLRASGTYEQYF.

The V and J genes are TRBV5-1 and TRBJ1-4; the D is unclear. In germline, CDR1 is SGHRS, CDR2 YFSETQ. V was shortened by 4 bases and J by 8 bases, with 18 bases between the two germline ends. The CDR3 has 15 amino acids. In DNA, the CDR3 is TGCGCCAGCAGCCTCCCACGGGAGGGAAGAGAAAAACTGTTTTTT. Encoded protein: CASSLPREGREKLFF.

The genes are TRBV6-5 and TRBJ2-3; a possible D gene is TRBD2 (6 bases). In germline, CDR1 is MNHEY, CDR2 SVGAGI. With 4 bases removed from V and 2 bases from J, the gap between germline ends came to 10 bases. This CDR3 is 14 amino acids long. The CDR3 nucleotides read TGTGCCAGCAGTTTGGGCGGGATCACAGATACGCAGTATTTT. Residues: CASSLGGITDTQYF.

The chain is built from TRBV7-2 and TRBJ2-1, with 11 bases that match TRBD2. Losses at the gene ends were 5 bases for V and 4 bases for J; bases not matched to a gene: 7. This CDR3 comprises 16 residues. Germline V gene sequence: CDR1 SGHTA, CDR2 FQGNSA. CDR3 loop: CASSPGTSGWYNEQFF. DNA for the CDR3: TGTGCCAGCAGCCCGGGGACTAGCGGATGGTACAATGAGCAGTTCTTC.

The chain employs TRBV27 and TRBJ1-1, with D tentatively TRBD1 (6 bases). The V end was cut by 6 bases, the J end by 8 bases, with 10 bases between. The CDR3 length is 11 residues. Germline V gene data show CDR1 as MNHEY and CDR2 as SMNVEV (reference sequence). The DNA of the CDR3 is TGTGCCAGCAGGCGGCAGGGGGAAGCTTTCTTT. This codes for CASRRQGEAFF.

The chain has TRBV28 and TRBJ2-7, with D perhaps matching TRBD1 (6 bases). V lost 3 bases to trimming and J lost 0 bases, with 15 bases between them. In germline, CDR1 is MDHEN, CDR2 SYDVKM. CDR3 length: 16 residues. CDR3 sequence (DNA): TGTGCCAGCAGTTTCGTGATGGACAGTCTCTCCTACGAGCAGTACTTC. This translates into CASSFVMDSLSYEQYF. Full variable domain (outside the CDR3, taken from reference TRBV28 and TRBJ2-7): DVKVTQSSRYLVKRTGEKVFLECVQDMDHENMFWYRQDPGLGLRLIYFSYDVKMKEKGDIPEGYSVSREKKERFSLILESASTNQTSMYLCASSFVMDSLSYEQYFGPGTRLTVT.

In DNA form, the CDR3 reads TGTGCCATCAGGGGCAGGGGTGGCACTGAAGCTTTCTTT. Protein sequence: CAIRGRGGTEAFF. The V gene is TRBV10-3, the J gene TRBJ1-1; D perhaps matches TRBD1 (6 bases). This CDR3 comprises 13 residues. Trimming removed 6 bases from V and 4 bases from J, with 12 bases in between. CDR1 and CDR2 (germline): ENHRY, SYGVKD.

The chain has TRBV11-2 and TRBJ2-5; 7 bases align to TRBD1. This CDR3 spans 13 amino acids. Per germline, CDR1 SGHAT and CDR2 FQNNGV. Germline trimming cut 6 bases from V and 5 bases from J; bases unmatched to any gene: 6. CDR3 loop: CASSTGVWETQYF. CDR3 coding DNA: TGTGCCAGCAGTACAGGGGTGTGGGAGACCCAGTACTTC.

This chain uses TRBV19 with TRBJ2-1; the match to TRBD2 covers 7 bases. Germline V gene sequence: CDR1 LNHDA, CDR2 SQIVND (reference sequence). V was pared by 5 bases and J by 4 bases, with 17 bases of the junction left unmatched. The CDR3 is 18 amino acids. The chain's CDR3 is CASSPLGGGTLLYNEQFF. CDR3 coding DNA: TGTGCCAGTAGTCCGCTGGGGGGAGGGACCTTATTATACAATGAGCAGTTCTTC. Variable domain in full (rest from reference TRBV19 and TRBJ2-1): DGGITQSPKYLFRKEGQNVTLSCEQNLNHDAMYWYRQDPGQGLRLIYYSQIVNDFQKGDIAEGYSVSREKKESFPLTVTSAQKNPTAFYLCASSPLGGGTLLYNEQFFGPGTRLTVL.